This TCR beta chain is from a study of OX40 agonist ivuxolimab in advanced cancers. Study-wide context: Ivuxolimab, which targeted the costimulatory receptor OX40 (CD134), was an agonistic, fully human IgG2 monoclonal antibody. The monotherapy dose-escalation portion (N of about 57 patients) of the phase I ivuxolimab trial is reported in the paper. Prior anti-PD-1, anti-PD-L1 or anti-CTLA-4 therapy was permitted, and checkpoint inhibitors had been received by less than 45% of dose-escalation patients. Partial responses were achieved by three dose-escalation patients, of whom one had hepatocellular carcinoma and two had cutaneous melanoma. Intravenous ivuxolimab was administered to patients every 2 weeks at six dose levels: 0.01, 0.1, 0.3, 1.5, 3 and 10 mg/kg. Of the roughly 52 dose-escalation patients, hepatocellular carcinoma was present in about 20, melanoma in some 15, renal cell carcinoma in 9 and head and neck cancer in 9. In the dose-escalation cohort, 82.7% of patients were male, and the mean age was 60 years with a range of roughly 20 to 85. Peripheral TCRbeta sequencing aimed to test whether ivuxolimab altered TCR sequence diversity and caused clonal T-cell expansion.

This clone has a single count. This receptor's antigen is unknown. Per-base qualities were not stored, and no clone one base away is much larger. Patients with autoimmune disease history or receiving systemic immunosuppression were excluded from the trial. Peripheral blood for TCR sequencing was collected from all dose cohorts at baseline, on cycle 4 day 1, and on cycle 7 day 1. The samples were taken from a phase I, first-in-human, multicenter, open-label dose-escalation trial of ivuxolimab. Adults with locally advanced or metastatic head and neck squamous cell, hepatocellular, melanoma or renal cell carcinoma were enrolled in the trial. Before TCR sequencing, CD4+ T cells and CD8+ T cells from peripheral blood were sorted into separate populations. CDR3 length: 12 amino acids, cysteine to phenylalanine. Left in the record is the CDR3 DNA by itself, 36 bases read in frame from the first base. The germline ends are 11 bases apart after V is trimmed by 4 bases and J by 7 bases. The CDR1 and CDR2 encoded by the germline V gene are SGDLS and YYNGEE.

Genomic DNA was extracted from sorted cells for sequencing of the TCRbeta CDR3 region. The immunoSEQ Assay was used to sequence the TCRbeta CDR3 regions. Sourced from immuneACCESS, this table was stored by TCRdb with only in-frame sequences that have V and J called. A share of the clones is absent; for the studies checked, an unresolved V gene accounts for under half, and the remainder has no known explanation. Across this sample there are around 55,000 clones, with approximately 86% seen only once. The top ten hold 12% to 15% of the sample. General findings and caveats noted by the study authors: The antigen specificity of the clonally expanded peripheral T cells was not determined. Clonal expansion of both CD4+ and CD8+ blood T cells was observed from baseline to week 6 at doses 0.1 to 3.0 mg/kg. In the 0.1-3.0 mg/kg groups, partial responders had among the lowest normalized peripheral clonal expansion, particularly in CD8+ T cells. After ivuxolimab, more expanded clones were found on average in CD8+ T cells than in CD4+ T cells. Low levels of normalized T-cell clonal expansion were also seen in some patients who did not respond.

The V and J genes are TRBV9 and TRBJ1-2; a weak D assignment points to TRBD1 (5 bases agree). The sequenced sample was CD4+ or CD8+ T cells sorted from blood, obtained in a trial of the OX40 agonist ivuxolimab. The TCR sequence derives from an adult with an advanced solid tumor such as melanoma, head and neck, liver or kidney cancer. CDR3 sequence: CASSRDGLGYTF. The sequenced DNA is TGTGCCAGCAGCCGGGACGGTCTTGGCTACACCTTC.